Below, 8 T cell receptor beta chains from the same sample are listed, as sequenced in a study of shared clonotypes between healthy human individuals. Sequencing was performed with immunoSEQ multiplex PCR; in TCRdb, only in-frame clones are kept and a portion is missing. The table records millions of clones, 95% of them present only once. The sequenced material came from naive CD4+ T cells sorted from blood. Subset in this sample: CD45RA+ positively selected. These receptors were obtained from a man younger than 30 in good health.

The chain is built from TRBV5-1 and TRBJ2-2; 9 nucleotides line up with TRBD1. The J segment lost 7 bases and the V segment lost 1 base, leaving 5 bases of the junction unmatched. The CDR3 runs to 15 residues. CDR1 is SGHRS, CDR2 YFSETQ, per germline. The CDR3 sequence: CASSLYGTGIGELFF. CDR3 bases: TGCGCCAGCAGCTTGTATGGGACAGGGATCGGGGAGCTGTTTTTT. Supplemented by reference TRBV5-1 and TRBJ2-2, the full variable domain reads KAGVTQTPRYLIKTRGQQVTLSCSPISGHRSVSWYQQTPGQGLQFLFEYFSETQRNKGNFPGRFSGRQFSNSRSEMNVSTLELGDSALYLCASSLYGTGIGELFFGEGSRLTVL.

This chain links TRBV7-2 with TRBJ1-2; no clear D gene. V shed 5 bases and J shed 4 bases, with 8 bases lying between them. CDR1 is SGHTA, CDR2 FQGNSA, per germline. CDR3 length: 12 amino acids. The CDR3 here is CASSVDGYGYTF. The CDR3 DNA sequence: TGTGCCAGCAGCGTAGACGGCTATGGCTACACCTTC.

The V call is TRBV18, the J call TRBJ2-3; the match to TRBD2 covers 8 bases. With V trimmed by 3 bases and J by 5 bases, 7 bases remained unmatched. The CDR3 contains 15 residues. Germline V gene lookup returns CDR1 KGHSH and CDR2 LQKENI. The CDR3 DNA reads TGTGCCAGCTCACCCCTGAGCGGGAGTATAGATACGCAGTATTTT. It translates to CASSPLSGSIDTQYF.

The V gene is TRBV28, the J gene TRBJ2-5; D gene uncertain. Trimming removed 4 bases at V and 1 base at J, with 13 bases between. The CDR3 sequence is 15 residues long. In germline, CDR1 is MDHEN, CDR2 SYDVKM. The CDR3 nucleotides read TGTGCCAGCAGTTCGGCATCCGGTAGCCAAGAGACCCAGTACTTC. Amino acid sequence: CASSSASGSQETQYF.

V is TRBV10-3 and J is TRBJ2-7, with 10 bases matching TRBD1. The trim removed 11 bases at V and 7 bases at J, leaving 14 bases unmatched. Per the germline V gene, CDR1 is ENHRY and CDR2 is SYGVKD. This CDR3 is 14 amino acids long. The CDR3 is CASSGTGVAKEQYF. The DNA of the CDR3 is TGTGCCTCTTCAGGGACAGGGGTTGCTAAGGAGCAGTACTTC.

The chain is built from TRBV30 and TRBJ2-5, with 7 bases aligning to TRBD1. The CDR3 consists of 14 residues. J lost 5 bases, V lost 0 bases, and 6 bases had no gene match. Per germline, CDR1 GTSNPN and CDR2 SVGIG (reference sequence). For the CDR3, the DNA is TGTGCCTGGAGTGTAAACAGGGGCAGGGAGACCCAGTACTTC. As protein: CAWSVNRGRETQYF.

The chain joins TRBV18 to TRBJ2-5; D not resolved. The V end was cut by 2 bases, the J end by 1 base, with 11 bases between. The CDR3 loop spans 15 amino acids. In germline, CDR1 is KGHSH, CDR2 LQKENI. CDR3 sequence reads: CASSPKIGAQETQYF. The CDR3 DNA follows: TGTGCCAGCTCACCAAAGATCGGAGCCCAAGAGACCCAGTACTTC.

The rearrangement joins TRBV5-6 to TRBJ1-5; 11 bases fit TRBD1. CDR3 length: 14 amino acids. Trimming at V came to 4 bases and at J to 7 bases, leaving 4 bases not matched to a gene. Germline values: CDR1 SGHDT, CDR2 YYEEEE. The CDR3 region has the DNA TGTGCCAGCAGCCGAGGACAGGGGGCCCAGCCCCAGCATTTT. Residues: CASSRGQGAQPQHF. Variable domain in full (rest from reference TRBV5-6 and TRBJ1-5): DAGVTQSPTHLIKTRGQQVTLRCSPKSGHDTVSWYQQALGQGPQFIFQYYEEEERQRGNFPDRFSGHQFPNYSSELNVNALLLGDSALYLCASSRGQGAQPQHFGDGTRLSIL.